This entry concerns a single T cell receptor (beta chain). A single count supports this clone. Its antigen is still unknown. No quality values exist for individual bases; no much larger clone is one base distant. TCR beta CDR3 regions were sequenced from DNA using the immunoSEQ Assay. Under the source paper's analysis protocol: To compute T cell density, TCR beta template counts were normalized to usable DNA, which was estimated by amplifying housekeeping genes. The preseqR package was used to estimate richness by extrapolating to 400,000 templates for PBMC samples and to 120,000 templates for tissue samples. Clonality was calculated as one minus Pielou's evenness. Tissue-enriched TCRs were identified through differential abundance testing performed on productive amino-acid clonotypes, with a minimum total count of 5 and an alpha of 0.1. The Jaccard Index and the Morisita Overlap Index were used to quantify repertoire overlap between compartments. GLIPH grouped TCR beta CDR3s together with public tetramer-defined viral CDR3s, and a viral motif had to include at least three viral sequences and show V-gene enrichment. The source is immuneACCESS, and TCRdb retained only in-frame sequences with V and J called. Part of the clones is not carried over; for the studies checked, unresolved V genes explain less than half of this, and the remainder is unexplained. From that table come the V and J calls and clone size; the DNA was used to work out D and trimming. This sample comprises around 140,000 clones, more than 80% of them detected only once. The top ten clonotypes cover over 1.5% of the sample.

This sample is part of a study of T cells in localized non-small cell lung cancer (TCRdb year 2020). Notes on the research overall: Comparing tumors with uninvolved tumor-adjacent lungs, the study looked at the T cell repertoires of fewer than 250 patients with early-stage NSCLC. Of the NSCLC patients, approximately 130 were male and about a hundred were female, and the mean age was roughly 61 years. The cohort was made up of hundreds of treatment-naive NSCLC patients whose localized lung tumors had been resected. Paper-wide results and their limitations: Higher T cell density in blood was associated with longer overall survival, whereas higher clonality in adjacent lung was associated with shorter survival. A median of about 50 of the top 100 tumor clones turned up in the paired uninvolved adjacent lung, and approximately 30 of those clones also ranked among the top 100 of that same adjacent lung. Since the design was exploratory, TCR variables were selected using unadjusted p-values with no false-discovery rate correction. Uninvolved tumor-adjacent lung showed the highest T cell clonality, higher than tumor, which suggests more focused antigenic responses in the adjacent lung. Multi-region tumor sequencing was not performed, so intratumor heterogeneity could not be excluded.

The germline V gene specifies MNHGY as CDR1 and SVAAGI as CDR2. For this chain, trimming is 8 bases at the V end and 0 bases at the J end, and the number of junction bases without a gene match is 21. The CDR3, from cysteine to phenylalanine, totals 22 residues. Just CDR3 DNA is preserved here, 66 bases in frame from base 1. At diagnosis, peripheral blood, uninvolved tumor-adjacent lung and tumor were collected and stored as a combination of fresh-frozen and FFPE material. For TCR repertoire profiling, blood samples were analyzed in the form of peripheral blood mononuclear cells. The sequencing here drew on peripheral blood, taken before any cancer treatment. This chain joins TRBV6-9 to TRBJ2-3; 15 bases in the middle match TRBD2. The clonotype originates from an older female donor with stage I lung adenocarcinoma. The base sequence is TGTGCCAGCCGCCTCTCGATCAGCTCCGGGACTAGCGGGAGGTCTAGCACAGATACGCAGTATTTT. Its translation is CASRLSISSGTSGRSSTDTQYF.